The 10 T cell receptor beta chains presented below share a single source sample, sequenced in a study of CD8 T cells in Susac syndrome. With random hexamers, about 0.5 to 1 ug RNA was reverse transcribed. TCRdb processed the immunoSEQ multiplex PCR reads anew with MiXCR; each CDR3 protein has one entry. The table has about 250,000 distinct CDR3 sequences, 93% seen once. The sequenced sample was CD4+ T cells from PBMCs. Source of these receptors: a human donor with multiple sclerosis.

This clonotype has only one observation. The V call is TRBV4-2, the J call TRBJ2-3; D unclear. CDR1 and CDR2 from the germline V gene are LGHNA and YNFKEQ. Trimming stripped 0 bases from V and 1 base from J, with 11 bases between. This CDR3 is 16 amino acids long. CDR3 sequence (DNA): TGTGCCAGCAGCCAAGATCCCCAGGCCGGCACAGATACGCAGTATTTT. This encodes CASSQDPQAGTDTQYF.

Here the CDR3 DNA reads TGTGCCAGCAGACCACCCGGAGGGAGTCTCGCAGATACGCAGTATTTT. This translates into CASRPPGGSLADTQYF. This rearrangement joins TRBV3-1 to TRBJ2-3, with D perhaps matching TRBD2 (6 bases). Germline V CDR1 and CDR2: LGHDT, YNNKEL (reference sequence). The ends were cut back, 6 bases at V and 4 bases at J, with 20 bases in the middle. The CDR3 totals 16 residues.

The rearrangement links TRBV19 to TRBJ2-3, with 7 bases that match TRBD1. Germline loops: CDR1 LNHDA, CDR2 SQIVND (reference sequence). The CDR3 extends over 14 amino acids. V trimming: 3 bases; J trimming: 3 bases; junction bases outside the gene matches: 3. CDR3 sequence (DNA): TGTGCCAGTAGTATGGACAGGTTAACAGATACGCAGTATTTT. Translating gives CASSMDRLTDTQYF.

This clonotype was seen just once. The gene calls are TRBV2 and TRBJ1-6; D is uncertain. Germline V gene lookup returns CDR1 SNHLY and CDR2 FYNNEI. The CDR3 sequence is 14 residues long. V was trimmed by 6 bases and J by 8 bases, leaving 14 bases between them. The CDR3 DNA reads TGTGCCAGCAGCACACGCATGGCTGATTCACCCCTCCACTTT. Protein: CASSTRMADSPLHF.

J is TRBJ1-1 and V is TRBV7-2; D is undetermined. The CDR3 sequence is 11 residues long. The V gene's germline CDR1 is SGHTA and CDR2 FQGNSA. V lost 3 bases to trimming and J lost 4 bases, with 3 bases between them. The CDR3 region is CASSLVTEAFF. The CDR3 DNA reads as TGTGCCAGCAGCTTGGTCACTGAAGCTTTCTTT.

The V call is TRBV7-8, the J call TRBJ1-1; 7 nucleotides line up with TRBD1. V dropped 4 bases and J dropped 1; count of bases not matched to a gene: 6. Germline V gene lookup returns CDR1 SGHVS and CDR2 FQNEAQ. The CDR3 contains 15 residues. The CDR3 here is CASSYYRGSNTEAFF. The CDR3 bases are TGTGCCAGCAGCTACTACAGGGGATCGAACACTGAAGCTTTCTTT.

The chain links TRBV13 to TRBJ2-7, with no clear D. Germline V gene sequence: CDR1 PRHDT, CDR2 FYEKMQ (reference sequence). V lost 3 bases to trimming and J lost 1 base, with 10 bases between them. This CDR3 region has 14 residues. CDR3 in amino acids: CASSFHRASYEQYV. CDR3 nucleotide sequence: TGTGCCAGCAGCTTTCACCGGGCATCCTACGAGCAGTACGTC.

DNA for the CDR3: TGCACCAGCAGCCAAGAGGGGGTATCGGGCTATCACGAGCAGTACGTC. This translates into CTSSQEGVSGYHEQYV. The chain joins TRBV1 to TRBJ2-7; TRBD1 is the table's D call, not checked against the DNA. TRBV1 is recorded as a pseudogene. The CDR3 contains 16 residues.

The rearrangement links TRBV20-1 to TRBJ1-4, with D tentatively TRBD1 (6 bases). Germline V gene lookup returns CDR1 DFQATT and CDR2 SNEGSKA (reference sequence). V lost 3 bases to trimming and J lost 4 bases, with 12 bases between them. The CDR3 has 14 amino acids. The CDR3 sequence: CSASEDSSNEKLFF. The CDR3 DNA reads as TGCAGTGCTAGTGAGGACAGCAGTAATGAAAAACTGTTTTTT.

In DNA form, the CDR3 reads TGTGCCAGCAGCTTTCAGGGCGGGGCAAACACTGAAGCTTTCTTT. Its protein is CASSFQGGANTEAFF. The rearrangement joins TRBV7-2 to TRBJ1-1, with D perhaps TRBD1 (5 bases). Trimming removed 3 bases at V and 2 bases at J, with 13 bases between. Germline assignment: CDR1 SGHTA and CDR2 FQGNSA. The CDR3 loop spans 15 amino acids.